The source of this T cell receptor beta chain is a study of blood T cell repertoires in COVID-19. Sequencing used immunoSEQ multiplex PCR; TCRdb keeps in-frame clones, though not all of them. The table lists under 350,000 clones, approximately 86% of them singletons. What was sequenced was peripheral blood. This TCR came from a man younger than 35 with active or convalescent COVID-19.

The CDR3 loop reads CASSYSGTVDEQFF. CDR3 sequence (DNA): TGTGCCAGCAGTTACTCGGGGACTGTGGATGAGCAGTTCTTC. This chain uses TRBV6-5 with TRBJ2-1, with D possibly being TRBD2 (6 bases). This CDR3 has 14 residues. Germline V gene lookup returns CDR1 MNHEY and CDR2 SVGAGI. Trimming pared 0 bases from V and 8 bases from J, leaving 11 bases between.